Listed here are 3 T cell receptor beta chains from one sample, sequenced in a study of blood T cell repertoires in COVID-19. Sequencing used immunoSEQ multiplex PCR; TCRdb keeps in-frame clones, though not all of them. Of about 190,000 clones in the sample, less than 80% are singletons; the top ten hold around an eighth. The specimen sequenced was peripheral blood. Every receptor here comes from a man aged 50 or older who had recovered from COVID-19.

This clone was seen a few times. The V call is TRBV5-1, the J call TRBJ2-6; 7 bases align to TRBD2. J was trimmed by 1 base and V by 1 base; bases with no gene match: 5. CDR3 length: 17 amino acids. The V gene's germline CDR1 is SGHRS and CDR2 YFSETQ. In nucleotides, the CDR3 is TGCGCCAGCAGCTTGTCGGGAGGCCCTTCTGGGGCCAACGTCCTGACTTTC. It codes for CASSLSGGPSGANVLTF.

This rearrangement joins TRBV30 to TRBJ1-3; possibly TRBD1 for D (5 bases). CDR1 is GTSNPN and CDR2 is SVGIG in the germline V gene (reference sequence). CDR3 size: 14 residues. V lost 3 bases and J 4 bases, leaving 13 bases between the germline ends. This CDR3 reads CAWRGTGRGNTIYF. The CDR3 DNA follows: TGTGCCTGGAGGGGGACTGGCAGGGGAAACACCATATATTTT.

The chain couples TRBV30 to TRBJ1-1; 7 bases map to TRBD1. The CDR3 extends over 15 amino acids. The germline V gene has CDR1 GTSNPN and CDR2 SVGIG (reference sequence). The junction had 7 bases not matched to a gene; V was cut back by 3 bases and J by 0 bases. The CDR3 here is CAWRSGGGMNTEAFF. The CDR3 DNA reads TGTGCCTGGAGATCAGGGGGAGGCATGAACACTGAAGCTTTCTTT.